Following are 18 T cell receptor beta chains from one sample sequenced in a study of T cell changes during pregnancy in multiple sclerosis (dated by TCRdb to about 2019). Libraries were constructed by the immunoSEQ multiplex PCR assay. As stored in TCRdb, this immuneACCESS dataset retains in-frame rearrangements with V and J assigned. A fraction of the clones does not appear; measured against another copy, unresolved V genes explain less than half of the discrepancy, and the remainder lacks a known reason. This sample has roughly 120,000 clones in its table, and 80% to 95% of those were observed once. The biggest ten clones account for roughly 6.2% of the sample. The sample in question was peripheral blood, obtained before pregnancy. All receptors come from a female donor with multiple sclerosis, enrolled in a pregnancy study.

The chain couples TRBV7-7 to TRBJ2-7; 9 bases are a match to TRBD1. J gave up 7 bases and V 1 base, and 5 bases lay outside the gene matches. CDR3 size: 14 residues. Germline CDR1 and CDR2: SSHAT and FNYEAQ (reference sequence). The CDR3 DNA follows: TGTGCCAGCAGCTTAGAAGGGACAGGGAGGGAGCAGTACTTC. Residues: CASSLEGTGREQYF.

This chain's CDR3 is CASSRPGAGAFF. The CDR3 DNA is TGTGCCAGCAGTCGCCCGGGAGCGGGAGCTTTCTTT. The chain combines TRBV6-5 with TRBJ1-1; D is undetermined. Trimming removed 5 bases at V and 10 bases at J, with 14 bases between. This CDR3 comprises 12 residues. Germline V lookup: CDR1 MNHEY, CDR2 SVGAGI.

The chain employs TRBV19 and TRBJ1-2; D not resolved. This CDR3 region has 12 residues. Germline V CDR1 and CDR2: LNHDA, SQIVND (reference sequence). V lost 3 bases to trimming and J lost 8 bases, with 10 bases between them. CDR3 coding DNA: TGTGCCAGTAGTATTCGGGATTTGGGCTACACCTTC. This sequence encodes CASSIRDLGYTF.

The genes are TRBV5-6 and TRBJ2-6; the D gene is possibly TRBD2 (6 bases). The CDR3 covers 19 residues. Germline V gene lookup returns CDR1 SGHDT and CDR2 YYEEEE. Trimming left V 3 bases short and J 1 base short, with 20 bases between. The CDR3 DNA is TGTGCCAGCAGCTCGGGACTCTTCGGGACGAGGTCTGGGGCCAACGTCCTGACTTTC. Translation: CASSSGLFGTRSGANVLTF.

The rearrangement joins TRBV19 to TRBJ1-1, with a possible D match to TRBD1 (6 bases). Trimming shortened V by 3 bases and J by 8 bases, and 13 bases separated the two germline ends. The CDR3 is 13 residues long. Looked up from germline, CDR1 is LNHDA and CDR2 is SQIVND (reference sequence). The CDR3 DNA follows: TGTGCCAGTAGTATGATGAGCAGGGGCGAAGCTTTCTTT. Translation: CASSMMSRGEAFF.

This clone appeared a single time. This chain links TRBV6-5 with TRBJ2-5, with TRBD1 matching over 11 bases. The CDR3 sequence is 15 residues long. The V gene's germline CDR1 is MNHEY and CDR2 SVGAGI. V shed 5 bases, J shed 4 bases, and the junction held 6 bases outside the gene matches. The CDR3 here is CASSPGTGGRETQYF. In nucleotides, the CDR3 is TGTGCCAGCAGTCCCGGGACAGGGGGACGAGAGACCCAGTACTTC.

J is TRBJ2-7 and V is TRBV28; 11 bases match TRBD2. Germline trimming cut 8 bases from V and 0 bases from J; bases unmatched to any gene: 6. The CDR3 loop spans 15 amino acids. The germline CDR1 and CDR2 sequences are MDHEN and SYDVKM. The CDR3 loop is CASGLAGLLSYEQYF. CDR3 bases: TGTGCCAGCGGACTAGCGGGCCTCCTCTCCTACGAGCAGTACTTC.

The chain combines TRBV2 with TRBJ2-1; D unresolved. Germline V gives CDR1 SNHLY, CDR2 FYNNEI. The CDR3 has 13 residues. V lost 6 bases and J 0 bases, leaving 6 bases between the germline ends. In nucleotides, the CDR3 is TGTGCCAGCAGCTTGAGCTCCTACAATGAGCAGTTCTTC. It encodes CASSLSSYNEQFF. Full variable domain (rest looked up from reference TRBV2 and TRBJ2-1): EPEVTQTPSHQVTQMGQEVILRCVPISNHLYFYWYRQILGQKVEFLVSFYNNEISEKSEIFDDQFSVERPDGSNFTLKIRSTKLEDSAMYFCASSLSSYNEQFFGPGTRLTVL.

The chain is built from TRBV27 and TRBJ1-2; 10 nucleotides agree with TRBD1. The germline V gene encodes CDR1 MNHEY and CDR2 SMNVEV (reference sequence). With V trimmed by 2 bases and J by 7 bases, 1 base remained unmatched. The CDR3 is 13 amino acids. The CDR3 nucleotides read TGTGCCAGCAGTTTAGGGACAGGGGTTGGCTACACCTTC. This gives the protein CASSLGTGVGYTF.

This chain joins TRBV5-1 and TRBJ2-3, with 14 bases matching TRBD2. The germline gives CDR1 SGHRS, CDR2 YFSETQ. This CDR3 region has 17 residues. J was trimmed by 6 bases and V by 0 bases; bases with no gene match: 6. CDR3 coding DNA: TGCGCCAGCAGCTTGGCCCGACTAGCGGGAGGGGGGGATACGCAGTATTTT. Translated, it gives CASSLARLAGGGDTQYF.

The J gene is TRBJ2-7, the V gene TRBV12-2; the D call of TRBD2 is as the table states it, not checked on the DNA. TRBV12-2 is labeled a pseudogene. This CDR3 is built from 15 residues. Here the CDR3 DNA reads TGTGCAAGTCGCCTAAGACTAGCGGGGACCTACGAGCAGTACTTC. Encoded protein: CASRLRLAGTYEQYF.

The chain is built from TRBV2 and TRBJ2-5; 7 nucleotides align to TRBD2. Trimming at V came to 3 bases and at J to 3 bases, leaving 1 base not matched to a gene. The CDR3 contains 13 residues. CDR1 and CDR2 from the germline V gene are SNHLY and FYNNEI. CDR3 sequence (DNA): TGTGCCAGCAGTGAGCGGGAGAAAGAGACCCAGTACTTC. Its translation is CASSEREKETQYF.

The count of this clone is one. In the same sample, other DNA sequences code for this CDR3. In nucleotides, the CDR3 is TGTGCCACCAGCAGAGGACAGGGGGACGGCTACACCTTC. Its translation is CATSRGQGDGYTF. V and J are TRBV15 and TRBJ1-2, with 9 bases aligning to TRBD1. After removal of 1 base from V and 8 bases from J, the junction contained 2 bases not matched to a gene. There are 13 residues in the CDR3. Germline CDR1 reads LNHNV; CDR2 reads YYDKDF (reference sequence).

The V and J genes are TRBV29-1 and TRBJ2-3, with a possible D match to TRBD1 (5 bases). The germline gives CDR1 SQVTM, CDR2 ANQGSEA. The CDR3 consists of 16 residues. V lost 6 bases and J lost 0, with 19 bases in between. DNA of the CDR3: TGCAGCGTCCGCCTTGGGGCTAGTATAAGCACAGATACGCAGTATTTT. It codes for CSVRLGASISTDTQYF.

V gene TRBV18 combines with J gene TRBJ1-1; D uncertain. Trimming stripped 2 bases from V and 1 base from J, with 11 bases between. This CDR3 contains 15 residues. Germline lookup yields CDR1 KGHSH and CDR2 LQKENI. The CDR3 nucleotides are TGTGCCAGCTCACCAAAGGCTTCGGGGAACACTGAAGCTTTCTTT. Its translation is CASSPKASGNTEAFF.

In its sample, this clone was seen once. The chain recombines TRBV7-8 with TRBJ2-1; D is perhaps TRBD1 (5 bases). The V gene lost 0 bases and the J gene lost 0 bases, with 12 bases spanning the gap. Germline CDR1 SGHVS, CDR2 FQNEAQ. This CDR3 contains 17 residues. In DNA, the CDR3 is TGTGCCAGCAGCTTAGCGGTTGGCAGGGTCTCCTACAATGAGCAGTTCTTC. This translates into CASSLAVGRVSYNEQFF.

The chain recombines TRBV6-6 with TRBJ2-7; 7 nucleotides align to TRBD2. This CDR3 has 13 residues. Germline lookup yields CDR1 MNHNY and CDR2 SVGAGI (reference sequence). With 6 bases clipped from V and 0 bases from J, the junction kept 2 bases outside the gene matches. The CDR3 sequence: CASSSGNSYEQYF. The CDR3 nucleotides read TGTGCCAGCAGCAGCGGGAACTCCTACGAGCAGTACTTC.

The chain joins TRBV5-1 to TRBJ1-1; 10 nucleotides agree with TRBD1. Germline lookup yields CDR1 SGHRS and CDR2 YFSETQ. The J segment lost 2 bases and the V segment lost 4 bases, leaving 11 bases of the junction unmatched. The CDR3 consists of 17 residues. Here the CDR3 reads CASSMLTGGASNTEAFF. CDR3 nucleotides: TGCGCCAGCAGCATGCTGACAGGGGGCGCAAGTAACACTGAAGCTTTCTTT.